This T cell receptor beta chain was profiled in a study of monozygotic twins with inflammatory bowel disease (dated by TCRdb to about 2019). In terms of the full investigation: A total of some 30 monozygotic twin pairs were included in the full study, comprising nine German pairs (four IBD-concordant, five IBD-discordant) and 19 IBD-discordant Danish pairs. The search for disease-associated traits relied mainly on comparing, within discordant pairs, IBD patients with their genetically identical healthy co-twins. Each individual had, on average, about 151 000 unique TCRalpha sequences and 181 000 unique TCRbeta sequences available for analysis. Study-level results and caveats: Because patients were on differing immunosuppressive treatments, the repertoires may have picked up extra background noise and inter-individual variability. Compared with healthy twins, IBD patients had fewer clonotypes in common with other individuals, a difference most pronounced in patients showing signs of disease activity. TCRbeta repertoire diversity, by inverse Simpson index, was decreased in IBD patients compared with their healthy co-twins. Repertoire similarity did not differ between concordant and discordant twins, which could be due to limited statistical power. No single strong signal or clonotype linked to IBD turned up in the results, so the idea that one exists was not supported. The analysis was unable to tell different T cell subtypes apart.

From each donor, an approximately 2.5 ml peripheral blood sample was collected into PAXgene tubes and stored at -80 degrees C. Without any T cell sorting, total RNA was extracted from whole blood using the PAXgene blood miRNA kit on an automated QIAcube. Deep TCRalpha and TCRbeta repertoire profiling with unique molecular barcoding was performed on peripheral blood of monozygotic twin pairs concordant or discordant for inflammatory bowel disease. Smoking habits were recorded for all twin pairs, with individuals classified as current, former or never smokers. Library preparation used 5' RACE. For each TCR library, about 4,000 ng of total RNA was used. For each sample, cDNA synthesis with SMARTScribe reverse transcriptase was split into eight separate reactions. Unique molecular identifiers containing a 6-nucleotide sample barcode were introduced through template switching during cDNA synthesis. TCRalpha and TCRbeta cDNA was amplified in two nested PCRs of 16 and 9 cycles, and bead purification was carried out after each PCR. Before amplification, the cDNA was both treated with uracil DNA-glycosylase and purified with the QIAquick PCR purification kit. The second PCR added Illumina TruSeq-compatible adapters along with sample-specific barcodes. Library quality and concentration were assessed using TapeStation and Qubit, and about 5 ng of each library was pooled. Pooled libraries were sequenced on an Illumina HiSeq2500 single-index Rapid Run with 2 x 100 bp reads and custom sequencing primers. Turning to the authors' computational methods: PCR and sequencing errors were corrected by UMI-based consensus assembly using MiGEC version 1.2.6. V(D)J alignment, clonotype assembly and CDR3 extraction were performed with MiXCR version 2.1.1. Gene usage, clonotype sharing and MAIT/NKT TCR abundance were normalised by analysing the top 1000, 10 000 and 20 000 clonotypes per sample. Diversity was computed as the inverse Simpson index with the vegan R package after downsampling to 27 000 UMIs. Paired Mann-Whitney U tests were applied to discordant twin pairs, with Benjamini-Hochberg correction for multiple testing. Once TCRdb had reprocessed the reads, it stored one entry per CDR3 protein sequence and supplied no DNA. TCRdb, rather than the study authors, made the V and J calls. The sample's records list some 200,000 distinct CDR3 sequences. The biggest ten clones account for roughly 7.1% of the sample.

Comments on this clonotype: Its antigen has not been determined.

This TCR was recovered from a human donor with ulcerative colitis or Crohn's disease, or a healthy co-twin of an affected twin (not recorded which). The sequencing sample was made of blood.

The CDR3 reads CASSSAAGGRAGELFF. The chain joins TRBV7-2 to TRBJ2-2; the D call from TCRdb, TRBD2, cannot be confirmed without DNA. CDR1 SGHTA and CDR2 FQGNSA are derived from the germline V gene. The CDR3, cysteine through phenylalanine, is 16 amino acids long. The DNA is not on file. With all but the CDR3 taken from the reference TRBV7-2 and TRBJ2-2 genes, the full variable domain is: GAGVSQSPSNKVTEKGKDVELRCDPISGHTALYWYRQSLGQGLEFLIYFQGNSAPDKSGLPSDRFSAERTGGSVSTLTIQRTQQEDSAVYLCASSSAAGGRAGELFFGEGSRLTVL.